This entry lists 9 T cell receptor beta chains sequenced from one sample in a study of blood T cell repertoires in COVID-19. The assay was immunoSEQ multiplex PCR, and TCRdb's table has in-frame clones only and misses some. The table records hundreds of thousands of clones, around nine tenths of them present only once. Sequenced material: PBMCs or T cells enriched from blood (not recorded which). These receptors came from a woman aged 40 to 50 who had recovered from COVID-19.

The CDR3 DNA is TGTGCCACCAGTGATACCTCGACAACCTCCTACGAGCAGTACTTC. Protein: CATSDTSTTSYEQYF. The chain uses TRBV24-1 and TRBJ2-7, with D unclear. CDR1 and CDR2 from the germline V gene are KGHDR and SFDVKD. CDR3 length equals 15 residues. V lost 3 bases, J lost 0 bases, and 11 bases lay in between.

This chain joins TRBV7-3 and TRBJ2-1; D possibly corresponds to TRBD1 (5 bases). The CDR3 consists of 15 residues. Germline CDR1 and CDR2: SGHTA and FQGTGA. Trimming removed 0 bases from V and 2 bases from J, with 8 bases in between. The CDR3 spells CASSLTPDTYNEQFF. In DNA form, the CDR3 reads TGTGCCAGCAGCTTAACCCCGGACACCTACAATGAGCAGTTCTTC.

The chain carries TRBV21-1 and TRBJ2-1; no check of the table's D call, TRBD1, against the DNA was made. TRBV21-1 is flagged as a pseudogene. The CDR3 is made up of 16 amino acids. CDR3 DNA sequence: TGTGCCAGCAGCAAAGTCGGGACAGGGGAATACAATGAGCAGTTCTTC. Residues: CASSKVGTGEYNEQFF.

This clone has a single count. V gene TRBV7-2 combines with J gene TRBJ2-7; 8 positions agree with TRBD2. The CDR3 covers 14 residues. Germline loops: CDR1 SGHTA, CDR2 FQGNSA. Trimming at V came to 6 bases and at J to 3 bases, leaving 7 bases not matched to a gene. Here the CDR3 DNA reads TGTGCCAGCAGGGCTCTAGCGGGTAGCTACGAGCAGTACTTC. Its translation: CASRALAGSYEQYF.

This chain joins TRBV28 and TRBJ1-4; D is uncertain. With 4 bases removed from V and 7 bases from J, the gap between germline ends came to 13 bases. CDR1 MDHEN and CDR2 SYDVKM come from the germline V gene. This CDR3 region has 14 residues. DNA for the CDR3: TGTGCCAGCAGTTCCTGGGGAGGGAGTGAAAAACTGTTTTTT. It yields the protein CASSSWGGSEKLFF.

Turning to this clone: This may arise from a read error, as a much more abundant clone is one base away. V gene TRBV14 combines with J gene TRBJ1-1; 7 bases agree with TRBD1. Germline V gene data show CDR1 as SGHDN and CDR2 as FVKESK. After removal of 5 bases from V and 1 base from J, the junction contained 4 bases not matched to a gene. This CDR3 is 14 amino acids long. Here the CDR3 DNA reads TGTGCCAGCAGCTTGACAGGGAGGAACACTGAAGCTTTCTTT. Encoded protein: CASSLTGRNTEAFF.

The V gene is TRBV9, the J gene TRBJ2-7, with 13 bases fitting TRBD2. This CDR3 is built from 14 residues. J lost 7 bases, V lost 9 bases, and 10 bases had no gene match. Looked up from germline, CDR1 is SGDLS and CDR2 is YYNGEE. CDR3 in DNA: TGTGCCAAACCGGCGGGACTAGCGGGACGGGAGCAGTACTTC. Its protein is CAKPAGLAGREQYF.

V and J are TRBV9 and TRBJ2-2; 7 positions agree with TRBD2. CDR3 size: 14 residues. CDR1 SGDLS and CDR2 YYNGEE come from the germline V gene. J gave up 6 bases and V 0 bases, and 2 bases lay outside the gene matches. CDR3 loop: CASSVERGAGELFF. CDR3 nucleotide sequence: TGTGCCAGCAGCGTAGAACGGGGGGCCGGGGAGCTGTTTTTT.

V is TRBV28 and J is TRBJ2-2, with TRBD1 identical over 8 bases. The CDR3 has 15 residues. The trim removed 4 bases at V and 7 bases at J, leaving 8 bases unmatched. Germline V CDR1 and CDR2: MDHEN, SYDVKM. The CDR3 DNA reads TGTGCCAGCAGTTCTCGGGCAGGGGGCTTCGGGGAGCTGTTTTTT. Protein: CASSSRAGGFGELFF. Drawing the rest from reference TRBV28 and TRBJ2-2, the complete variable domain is DVKVTQSSRYLVKRTGEKVFLECVQDMDHENMFWYRQDPGLGLRLIYFSYDVKMKEKGDIPEGYSVSREKKERFSLILESASTNQTSMYLCASSSRAGGFGELFFGEGSRLTVL.